Here is one TCR beta chain with its context. The data originate from a study of blood T cell repertoires in COVID-19. Study at large: Acute and convalescent COVID-19 samples came from the United States, Italy and Spain. PBMCs, B-cell-depleted T cells, or T cells provided the cDNA or gDNA that made up the material.

Germline V CDR1 and CDR2: SGHAT, FQNNGV. The length of the CDR3 is 15 residues. Trimming cost V 4 bases and J 4 bases, with 16 bases left between them. Per the study methods: The assay estimated nucleated cells by amplifying reference gene primers. Assay used: immunoSEQ multiplex PCR; TCRdb lists only in-frame clones, some missing. The DNA was the basis for D and trimming; V, J and clone size are from that table. The sample yields roughly 670,000 clones, about 87% seen once. The origin of this receptor is a woman between 18 and 29 years old with acute or convalescent COVID-19. The rearrangement links TRBV11-2 to TRBJ2-5; D call uncertain. Sequencing was done on a sample of peripheral blood. The CDR3 here is CASSSGISVTETQYF. The DNA for the CDR3 is TGTGCCAGCAGCTCGGGTATAAGTGTCACAGAGACCCAGTACTTC.